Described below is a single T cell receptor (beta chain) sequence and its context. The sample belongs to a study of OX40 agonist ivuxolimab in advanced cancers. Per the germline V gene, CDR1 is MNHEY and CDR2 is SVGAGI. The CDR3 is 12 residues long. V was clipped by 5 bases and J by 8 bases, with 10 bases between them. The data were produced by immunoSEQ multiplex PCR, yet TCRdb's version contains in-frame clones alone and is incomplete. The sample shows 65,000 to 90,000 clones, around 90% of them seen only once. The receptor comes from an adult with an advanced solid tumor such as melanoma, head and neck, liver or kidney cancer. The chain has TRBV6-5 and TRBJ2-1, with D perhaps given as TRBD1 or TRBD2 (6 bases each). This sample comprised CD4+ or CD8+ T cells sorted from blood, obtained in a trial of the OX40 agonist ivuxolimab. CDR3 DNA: TGTGCCAGCAGTAAGGGGGGCGATGAGCAGTTCTTC. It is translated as CASSKGGDEQFF.